Sequencing of this TCR beta chain was carried out in a study of shared clonotypes between healthy human individuals. General study findings and limits: Although depth was large, rarefaction showed that sequencing of the sorted subsets was incomplete.

This clone was seen a few times. What it recognizes is unknown. Only in-frame clones appear in the TCRdb table, and some are missing; sequencing was by immunoSEQ multiplex PCR. The table includes about 730,000 clones, approximately 77% detected once. A split of CD4+ cells into CD45RA+ naive and CD45RA-negative memory subsets was performed. Germline V lookup: CDR1 SNHLY, CDR2 FYNNEI. The CDR3 covers 16 residues. V shed 4 bases, J shed 1 base, and the junction held 8 bases outside the gene matches. This TCR was sampled from a young woman in good health. Sequences were obtained from memory CD4+ T cells sorted from blood. Subset denoted: CD45RA-negative fraction. The chain combines TRBV2 with TRBJ1-1; 8 nucleotides agree with TRBD1. The CDR3 DNA follows: TGTGCCAGCAGTGGTTCAGGGGGCGCAGGGAACACTGAAGCTTTCTTT. This gives the protein CASSGSGGAGNTEAFF.